The clone carrying this T cell receptor beta chain is called medium-sized (0.01 to 0.1%) based on its frequency. The antigen is unknown. This sample stems from a study of T cell clusters in autoimmune cytopenias. General study results and limits: TRB repertoire shifts in secondary cytopenia and chronic lymphocytic leukemia mostly reflected lymphoma, not autoimmunity.

This CDR3 contains 14 residues. CDR1 and CDR2 (germline): LNHDA, SQIVND (reference sequence). TRB rearrangements were amplified by touch-down multiplex PCR with mixed TRB-A/B primers. Reprocessing the multiplex PCR reads, TCRdb reports a single entry for every CDR3 protein and omits DNA. The listing contains fewer than 2,000 distinct CDR3 sequences. TRB was amplified from about 250 ng of peripheral blood genomic DNA per sample. In addition, the sample was reused for a study of T cell repertoires in aging, cancer and after chemotherapy. As reported in that work: Hematological cancer patients had lymphoid organ infiltration that may impair thymic emigration or T cell expansion.

This clonotype was obtained from a human donor with chronic lymphocytic leukemia. The chain carries TRBV19 and TRBJ1-1; without DNA, the TCRdb call of TRBD1 cannot be checked. What was sequenced was peripheral blood. CDR3: CASSGIDRDTEAFF.